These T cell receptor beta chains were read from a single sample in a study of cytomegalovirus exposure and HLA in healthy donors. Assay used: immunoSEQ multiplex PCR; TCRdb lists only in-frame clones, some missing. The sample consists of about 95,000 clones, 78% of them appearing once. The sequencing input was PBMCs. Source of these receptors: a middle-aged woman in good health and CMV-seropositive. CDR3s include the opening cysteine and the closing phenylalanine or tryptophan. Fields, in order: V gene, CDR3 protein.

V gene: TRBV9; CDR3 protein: CASSVGGSYGYTF
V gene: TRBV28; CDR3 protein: CASSYPPGLATYEQYF
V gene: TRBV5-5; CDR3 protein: CASSFPTGTYEQYF
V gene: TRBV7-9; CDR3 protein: CSSSLSASTEAFF
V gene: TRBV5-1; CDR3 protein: CASSLFSGSSNEQFF
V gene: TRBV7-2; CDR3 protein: CASSLVPGSTGELFF
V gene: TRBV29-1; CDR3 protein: CSAVISTSANEQFF
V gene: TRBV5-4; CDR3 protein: CASSFTEDTQYF
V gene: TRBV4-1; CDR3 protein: CASSQDWTSPYNEQFF
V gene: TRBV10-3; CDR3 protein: CASQPGLAGGTNTGELFF
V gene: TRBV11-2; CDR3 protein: CTSSFSGRANTGELFF
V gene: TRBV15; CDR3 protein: CATSRDLASAEQFF
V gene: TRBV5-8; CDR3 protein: CASSPLRGTEAFF
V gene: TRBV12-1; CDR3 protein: CASSSRQGLAGDRDEQFF
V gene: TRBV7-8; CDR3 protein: CASSLEFRDYEQYF
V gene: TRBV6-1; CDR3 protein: CASSEAVDRNTEAFF
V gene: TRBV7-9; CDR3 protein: CASSGQGNEQFF
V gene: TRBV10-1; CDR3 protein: CASSDHGQPYSYEQYF
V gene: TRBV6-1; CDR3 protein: CGSGQGETQYF
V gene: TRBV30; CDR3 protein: CAWGPQETQYF
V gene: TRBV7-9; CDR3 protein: CASSLVGRLAFF
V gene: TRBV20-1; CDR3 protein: CNAQAYNEQFF
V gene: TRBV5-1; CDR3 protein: CASSLAPGQTGELFF
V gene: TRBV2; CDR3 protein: CASSGHPGQFSYEQYF
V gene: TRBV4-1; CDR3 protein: CASSQYGLAGQFSYNEQFF
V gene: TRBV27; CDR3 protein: CASSLVGRGYGYTF
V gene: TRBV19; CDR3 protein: CASSTMSGETQYF
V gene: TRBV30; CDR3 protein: CAWSVKMSSGGLGELFF
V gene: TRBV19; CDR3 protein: CASSTGTGENQPQHF
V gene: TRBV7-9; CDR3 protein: CASSPTGLVNEKLFF
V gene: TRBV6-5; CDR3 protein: CASSSQGASYTF
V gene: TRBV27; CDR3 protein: CASSLSGPEEAFF
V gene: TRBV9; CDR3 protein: CASSPRDYSYNEQFF
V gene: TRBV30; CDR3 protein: CARTSGPNTGELFF
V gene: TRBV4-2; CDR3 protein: CASSQVSQNNEQFF
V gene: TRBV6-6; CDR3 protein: CASSYETGTGAYEQYF
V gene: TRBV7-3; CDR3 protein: CASSPGLNTGELFF
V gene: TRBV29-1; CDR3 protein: CSAVESSYNEQFF
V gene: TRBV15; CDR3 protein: CATSTEINYGYTF
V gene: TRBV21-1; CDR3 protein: CASSNRGRELSQPQHF
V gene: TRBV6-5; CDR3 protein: CASSYGERDTGELFF
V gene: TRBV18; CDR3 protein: CASSPPNGQGGGYTF
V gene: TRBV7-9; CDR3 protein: CASSSLDRKAFF
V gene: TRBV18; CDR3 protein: CASSPPDRGGEKLFF
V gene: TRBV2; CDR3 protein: CASSGRASSGNTIYF
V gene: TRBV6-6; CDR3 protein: CASSYAGAGEQYF
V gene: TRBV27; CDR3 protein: CASAAGGALNEQFF
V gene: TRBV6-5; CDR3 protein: CASNGDIGELFF
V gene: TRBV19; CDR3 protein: CASSRRGNTEAFF
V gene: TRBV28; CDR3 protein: CASGQRGQSLF
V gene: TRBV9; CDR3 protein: CASSVGAGRETQYF
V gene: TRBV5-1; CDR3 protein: CASSGLAVHEQYF
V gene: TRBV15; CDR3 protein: CATSKPGLLQETQYF
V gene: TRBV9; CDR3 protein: CASSVGQRNTEAFF
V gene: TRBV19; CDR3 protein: CASRWLANGDGELFF
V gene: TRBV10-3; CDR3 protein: CAIRGQGDTEAFF
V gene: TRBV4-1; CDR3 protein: CASSQDSKVRTEAFF